The 24 T cell receptor beta chains presented below share a single source sample, sequenced in a study of cytomegalovirus exposure and HLA in healthy donors. Primers for the PCR totalled 60 Vbeta and 13 Jbeta. Data came from immunoSEQ multiplex PCR; TCRdb stores just in-frame clones and leaves some out. The sample's table shows around 100,000 clones. Sequenced sample: PBMCs. Every receptor here comes from a man aged 40-55 years in good health and CMV-seronegative.

The CDR3: CASSQTDKPEAFF. DNA of the CDR3: TGTGCCAGTAGTCAGACGGACAAACCTGAAGCTTTCTTT. The chain recombines TRBV19 with TRBJ1-1, with D possibly TRBD1 on 5 matching bases. With 5 bases removed from V and 6 bases from J, the gap between germline ends came to 13 bases. The CDR3 has 13 amino acids. The germline gives CDR1 LNHDA, CDR2 SQIVND (reference sequence).

The chain couples TRBV7-2 to TRBJ2-3; 9 bases are shared with TRBD1. This CDR3 is 15 amino acids long. V dropped 5 bases and J dropped 5; count of bases not matched to a gene: 8. Per the germline V gene, CDR1 is SGHTA and CDR2 is FQGNSA. CDR3 residues: CASSTTGGARDTQYF. CDR3 DNA: TGTGCCAGCAGCACCACAGGGGGCGCAAGAGATACGCAGTATTTT.

The chain is built from TRBV19 and TRBJ1-5; 7 bases fit TRBD1. The trim removed 6 bases at V and 9 bases at J, leaving 8 bases unmatched. CDR1 and CDR2 (germline): LNHDA, SQIVND (reference sequence). This CDR3 comprises 13 residues. In DNA, the CDR3 is TGTGCCAGTAGCCGACAGGGTACGCGGCCCCAGCATTTT. It translates to CASSRQGTRPQHF.

The chain links TRBV30 to TRBJ2-7; 9 nucleotides match TRBD1. The CDR3 totals 12 residues. The J segment lost 4 bases and the V segment lost 7 bases, leaving 5 bases of the junction unmatched. CDR1 and CDR2 from the germline V gene are GTSNPN and SVGIG (reference sequence). CDR3 in DNA: TGTGCCTCGACAGGGGGAGGATACGAGCAGTACTTC. As protein: CASTGGGYEQYF.

The chain couples TRBV27 to TRBJ1-2; TRBD1 matches 10 bases. The junction had 5 bases not matched to a gene; V was cut back by 2 bases and J by 8 bases. The CDR3 contains 14 residues. Germline CDR1 and CDR2: MNHEY and SMNVEV (reference sequence). The CDR3 reads CASSLAGQGRGYTF. The CDR3 DNA reads as TGTGCCAGCAGTTTAGCGGGACAGGGGAGGGGCTACACCTTC.

The rearrangement joins TRBV4-3 to TRBJ1-2; TRBD1 agrees at 8 bases. Trimming at V came to 3 bases and at J to 7 bases, leaving 7 bases not matched to a gene. This CDR3 is 14 amino acids long. In germline, CDR1 is LGHNA, CDR2 YSLEER. The CDR3 spells CASSHPGGAAGYTF. Written as DNA, the CDR3 is TGCGCCAGCAGCCATCCAGGGGGCGCGGCTGGCTACACCTTC.

This sequence joins TRBV6-6 and TRBJ2-1; D call uncertain. The CDR3 length is 14 residues. Between the trimmed V and J ends, which lost 0 bases and 9 bases, there was a span of 12 bases. Germline CDR1 reads MNHNY; CDR2 reads SVGAGI (reference sequence). The CDR3 is CASSYSGAETEQFF. The CDR3 DNA reads as TGTGCCAGCAGTTACTCTGGAGCCGAGACTGAGCAGTTCTTC.

This chain's CDR3 is CASSDVARQETQYF. CDR3 DNA sequence: TGTGCCAGCAGTGATGTGGCAAGACAAGAGACCCAGTACTTC. The J gene is TRBJ2-5, the V gene TRBV6-1; D remains ambiguous. This CDR3 has 14 amino acids. V was cut by 3 bases and J by 2 bases, with 10 bases left in between. Per germline, CDR1 MNHNS and CDR2 SASEGT.

The gene calls are TRBV9 and TRBJ1-1, with a weak D call TRBD1 (5 bases). Between the trimmed V and J ends, which lost 0 bases and 3 bases, there was a span of 12 bases. The germline V gene encodes CDR1 SGDLS and CDR2 YYNGEE. This CDR3 comprises 15 residues. As DNA, the CDR3 is TGTGCCAGCAGCGTAGGGAGGGGAGGGGACACTGAAGCTTTCTTT. The encoded protein is CASSVGRGGDTEAFF.

The DNA for the CDR3 is TGTGCCAGCAGCGAACCCGGAGCTAGCGGGTACAATGAGCAGTTCTTC. Its protein is CASSEPGASGYNEQFF. This chain joins TRBV9 and TRBJ2-1; 8 nucleotides agree with TRBD2. This CDR3 has 16 amino acids. The V segment lost 3 bases and the J segment 4 bases; nucleotides outside the gene matches: 9. The germline gives CDR1 SGDLS, CDR2 YYNGEE.

This sequence joins TRBV6-6 and TRBJ1-2, with D tentatively TRBD1 (6 bases). CDR1 is MNHNY, CDR2 SVGAGI, per germline (reference sequence). The CDR3 has 14 residues. With 6 bases removed from V and 1 base from J, the gap between germline ends came to 12 bases. In DNA form, the CDR3 reads TGTGCCAGCAGAGAGGACAGAGATAACTATGGCTACACCTTC. Its translation is CASREDRDNYGYTF.

V and J are TRBV6-5 and TRBJ1-2; 7 bases agree with TRBD1. Germline V gene lookup returns CDR1 MNHEY and CDR2 SVGAGI. V dropped 6 bases and J dropped 6; count of bases not matched to a gene: 10. The CDR3 spans 14 residues. This chain's CDR3 is CASSTTDRDNGYTF. The CDR3 DNA is TGTGCCAGCAGCACAACCGACAGGGACAATGGCTACACCTTC.

V is TRBV18 and J is TRBJ1-5, with D hard to call. The germline CDR1 and CDR2 sequences are KGHSH and LQKENI. This CDR3 contains 13 residues. V gave up 2 bases and J gave up 3 bases, with 5 bases separating them. CDR3 residues: CASSPVANQPQHF. CDR3 DNA: TGTGCCAGCTCACCAGTAGCCAATCAGCCCCAGCATTTT.

The genes are TRBV11-2 and TRBJ2-5, with 7 bases that match TRBD2. CDR3 length: 14 residues. The V and J ends lost 9 bases and 1 base, in that order; junction bases with no gene match: 8. Looked up from germline, CDR1 is SGHAT and CDR2 is FQNNGV. The CDR3 DNA follows: TGTGCCAGTGAAATGGGAGGGCCCCAAGAGACCCAGTACTTC. Its translation: CASEMGGPQETQYF.

V usage is TRBV6-1 and J usage is TRBJ1-5, with unresolved D. The CDR3 has 13 amino acids. Trimming cost V 5 bases and J 6 bases, with 11 bases left between them. CDR1 and CDR2 from the germline V gene are MNHNS and SASEGT. CDR3: CASSRGWGQPQHF. DNA of the CDR3: TGTGCCAGCAGTCGGGGTTGGGGTCAGCCCCAGCATTTT.

The genes are TRBV28 and TRBJ2-7, with a tentative D call TRBD1 (6 bases). CDR1 is MDHEN and CDR2 is SYDVKM in the germline V gene. The V end lost 6 bases, the J end lost 1 base, and 16 bases lay between the germline ends. CDR3 length: 15 amino acids. This chain's CDR3 is CASRVWTADSYEQYF. CDR3 in DNA: TGTGCCAGCAGGGTTTGGACAGCGGATTCCTACGAGCAGTACTTC.

CDR3 protein: CASSVGGTGHQPQHF. The CDR3 DNA reads as TGTGCCAGCAGCGTGGGGGGGACAGGTCATCAGCCCCAGCATTTT. The chain links TRBV9 to TRBJ1-5, with TRBD1 matching 8 bases. V gave up 2 bases and J gave up 5 bases; unmatched junction bases: 6. The CDR3 has 15 amino acids. CDR1 and CDR2 (germline): SGDLS, YYNGEE.

This rearrangement joins TRBV30 to TRBJ1-1, with a weak D call TRBD1 (5 bases). V gave up 3 bases and J gave up 5 bases, with 7 bases separating them. Germline V gene sequence: CDR1 GTSNPN, CDR2 SVGIG (reference sequence). This CDR3 has 11 residues. The DNA of the CDR3 is TGTGCCTGGAGGGGGGGGACTGAAGCTTTCTTT. Amino acids: CAWRGGTEAFF. Using reference TRBV30 and TRBJ1-1 for the parts outside the CDR3, the full variable domain is SQTIHQWPATLVQPVGSPLSLECTVEGTSNPNLYWYRQAAGRGLQLLFYSVGIGQISSEVPQNLSASRPQDRQFILSSKKLLLSDSGFYLCAWRGGTEAFFGQGTRLTVV.

The chain uses TRBV15 and TRBJ1-1; D possibly corresponds to TRBD1 (5 bases). The CDR3 loop spans 14 amino acids. Trimming shortened V by 1 base and J by 4 bases, and 10 bases separated the two germline ends. Germline CDR1 LNHNV, CDR2 YYDKDF (reference sequence). In DNA form, the CDR3 reads TGTGCCACCAGCAGAGGGGGGGTGTCCACTGAAGCTTTCTTT. Its protein product is CATSRGGVSTEAFF. The full variable domain, with the rest looked up from reference TRBV15 and TRBJ1-1, is DAMVIQNPRYQVTQFGKPVTLSCSQTLNHNVMYWYQQKSSQAPKLLFHYYDKDFNNEADTPDNFQSRRPNTSFCFLDIRSPGLGDTAMYLCATSRGGVSTEAFFGQGTRLTVV.

V and J are TRBV30 and TRBJ2-1; 9 nucleotides align to TRBD2. The trim removed 2 bases at V and 8 bases at J, leaving 16 bases unmatched. Germline V gene sequence: CDR1 GTSNPN, CDR2 SVGIG (reference sequence). This CDR3 is built from 17 residues. The CDR3 coding sequence is TGTGCCTGGAGTCCGCGCCGGTTAGCGGGAGCCTGGGATGAGCAGTTCTTC. This gives the protein CAWSPRRLAGAWDEQFF.

The genes are TRBV25-1 and TRBJ2-7; D is unresolved. Trimming took off 3 bases at V and 6 bases at J, with 6 bases between the two ends. Germline CDR1 is MGHDK and CDR2 is SYGVNS. The CDR3 has 11 amino acids. CDR3 sequence reads: CASSEAGEQYF. The CDR3 DNA reads as TGTGCCAGCAGTGAGGCAGGCGAGCAGTACTTC.

The chain couples TRBV7-2 to TRBJ1-5; 7 positions agree with TRBD1. The CDR3 runs to 15 residues. Germline CDR1 reads SGHTA; CDR2 reads FQGNSA. V lost 5 bases, J lost 2 bases, and 6 bases stayed unmatched. The CDR3 DNA is TGTGCCAGCAGCCCACAGGGGTTGGGCAATCAGCCCCAGCATTTT. The encoded protein is CASSPQGLGNQPQHF.

V usage is TRBV19 and J usage is TRBJ2-3; possibly TRBD2 for D (6 bases). The CDR3 is made up of 16 amino acids. The V end lost 1 base, the J end lost 2 bases, and 13 bases lay between the germline ends. Germline V lookup: CDR1 LNHDA, CDR2 SQIVND (reference sequence). The CDR3 DNA is TGTGCCAGTAGTATAGCGCGGGATCTATACACAGATACGCAGTATTTT. Protein: CASSIARDLYTDTQYF.

The chain joins TRBV10-2 to TRBJ1-1, with 7 bases that match TRBD1. Germline V gene lookup returns CDR1 WSHSY and CDR2 SAAADI. Trimming took 10 bases from V and 4 from J; bases not matched to a gene: 12. The CDR3 loop spans 14 amino acids. The CDR3 here is CATKRGQGGTEAFF. In DNA form, the CDR3 reads TGCGCCACCAAAAGGGGGCAGGGGGGCACTGAAGCTTTCTTT.